This T cell receptor (beta chain) originates from a study of OX40 agonist ivuxolimab in advanced cancers. Study-wide results and limits: On average, CD8+ T cells had more expanded clones than CD4+.

Using immunoSEQ multiplex PCR, the repertoire was profiled, and TCRdb retains in-frame clones only, with some absent. The top ten clones hold 1.5% to 2% of a sample with approximately 77,000 clones, around 90% of them seen once. CDR1 and CDR2 (germline): SGHTS, YDEGEE. V lost 3 bases and J lost 4, with 11 bases in between. The CDR3 length is 13 residues. With respect to this clone: Its specificity is not known.

Sequencing was performed on CD4+ or CD8+ T cells sorted from blood, taken in a trial of the OX40 agonist ivuxolimab. The source of this sequence is an adult with an advanced solid tumor such as melanoma, head and neck, liver or kidney cancer. This chain connects TRBV5-8 to TRBJ2-7; unclear D gene. CDR3 coding DNA: TGTGCCAGCAGCTCTTATGTAGGGTACGAGCAGTACTTC. Its translation is CASSSYVGYEQYF.